The 5 T cell receptor beta chains below all came from one sample that was sequenced in a study of OX40 agonist ivuxolimab in advanced cancers. The table came from immunoSEQ multiplex PCR; TCRdb's copy has only in-frame clones and leaves some out. This repertoire shows tens of thousands of clones, around 90% found once; its top ten account for roughly 4.5%. The material sequenced was CD4+ or CD8+ T cells sorted from blood, taken in a trial of the OX40 agonist ivuxolimab. The receptors were sampled from an adult with an advanced solid tumor such as melanoma, head and neck, liver or kidney cancer.

This rearrangement joins TRBV10-1 to TRBJ2-7; 9 bases are a match to TRBD1. Looked up from germline, CDR1 is WNHNN and CDR2 is SYGVQD (reference sequence). The trim removed 4 bases at V and 6 bases at J, leaving 4 bases unmatched. The length of the CDR3 is 13 residues. The CDR3, as DNA: TGCGCCAGCAGTGGGGGACAGGGTCTCGAGCAGTACTTC. It translates to CASSGGQGLEQYF.

The chain has TRBV5-1 and TRBJ1-3, with D unclear. Between the trimmed V and J ends, which lost 4 bases and 1 base, there was a span of 18 bases. The CDR3 loop spans 17 amino acids. Germline CDR1 is SGHRS and CDR2 is YFSETQ. The CDR3 sequence is CASSLGGGTHSGNTIYF. The CDR3 DNA reads as TGCGCCAGCAGCCTGGGCGGTGGAACGCATTCTGGAAACACCATATATTTT.

Note on this clone: This sample also contains other DNA sequences that code for the same CDR3. The chain uses TRBV2 and TRBJ2-7; tentative D call: TRBD2 (6 bases). Germline CDR1 and CDR2: SNHLY and FYNNEI. CDR3 size: 12 residues. The V end lost 3 bases, the J end lost 3 bases, and 6 bases lay between the germline ends. This CDR3 is CASSERGYEQYF. The CDR3 DNA reads TGTGCCAGCAGTGAGCGGGGCTACGAGCAGTACTTC.

The chain has TRBV6-5 and TRBJ1-2; D not certain. The CDR3 is 14 amino acids. Trimming pared 2 bases from V and 5 bases from J, leaving 12 bases between. The V gene's germline CDR1 is MNHEY and CDR2 SVGAGI. CDR3 in amino acids: CASSYGRPSYGYTF. The CDR3 DNA is TGTGCCAGCAGTTACGGCCGCCCTTCATATGGCTACACCTTC.

This clone was found once. The sample contains more than one DNA sequence encoding this CDR3. CDR3 in amino acids: CASLTGGETQYF. CDR3 in DNA: TGTGCCAGCTTAACAGGGGGGGAGACCCAGTACTTC. This chain connects TRBV18 to TRBJ2-5, with TRBD1 identical over 8 bases. CDR1 KGHSH and CDR2 LQKENI come from the germline V gene. V was clipped by 7 bases and J by 5 bases; unmatched bases: 3. This CDR3 comprises 12 residues. Combining the CDR3 with reference TRBV18 and TRBJ2-5 gives the whole variable domain NAGVMQNPRHLVRRRGQEARLRCSPMKGHSHVYWYRQLPEEGLKFMVYLQKENIIDESGMPKERFSAEFPKEGPSILRIQQVVRGDSAAYFCASLTGGETQYFGPGTRLLVL.